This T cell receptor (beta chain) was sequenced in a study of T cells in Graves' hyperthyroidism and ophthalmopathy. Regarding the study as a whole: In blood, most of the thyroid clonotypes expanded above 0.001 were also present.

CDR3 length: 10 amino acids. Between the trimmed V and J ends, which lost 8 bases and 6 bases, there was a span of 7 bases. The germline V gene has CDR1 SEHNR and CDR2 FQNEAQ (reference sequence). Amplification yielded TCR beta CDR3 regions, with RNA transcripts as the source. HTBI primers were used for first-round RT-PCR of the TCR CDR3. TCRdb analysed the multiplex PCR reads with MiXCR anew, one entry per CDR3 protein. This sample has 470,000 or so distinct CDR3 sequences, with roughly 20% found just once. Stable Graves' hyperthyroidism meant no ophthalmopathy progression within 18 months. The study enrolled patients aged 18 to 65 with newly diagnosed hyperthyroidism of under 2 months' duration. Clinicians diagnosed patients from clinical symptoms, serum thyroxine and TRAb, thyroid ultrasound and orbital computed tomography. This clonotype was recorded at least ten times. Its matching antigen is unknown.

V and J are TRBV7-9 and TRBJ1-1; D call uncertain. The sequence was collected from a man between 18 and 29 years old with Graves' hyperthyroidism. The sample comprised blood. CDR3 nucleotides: TGTGCCAGCTCCGGGCCTGAAGCTTTCTTT. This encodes CASSGPEAFF.